Following are 21 T cell receptor beta chains from one sample sequenced in a study of blood T cell repertoires in COVID-19. Generated by immunoSEQ multiplex PCR, the TCRdb table keeps only in-frame clones and is missing some. The data show roughly 380,000 clones, with about 88% seen just once and just over 1% held by the top ten. Sequenced sample: PBMCs or T cells enriched from blood (not recorded which). Source of these receptors: a young woman who had been exposed to COVID-19.

This rearrangement joins TRBV6-5 to TRBJ2-3; weak D call: TRBD2 (5 bases). The CDR3 is 13 residues long. Trimming pared 10 bases from V and 5 bases from J, leaving 16 bases between. CDR1 is MNHEY, CDR2 SVGAGI, per germline. The CDR3 here is CATSPPRGDTQYF. The CDR3 DNA is TGTGCCACCAGCCCGCCTCGGGGAGATACGCAGTATTTT.

This sequence joins TRBV27 and TRBJ1-1; no clear D. The CDR3 sequence is 14 residues long. Germline V gives CDR1 MNHEY, CDR2 SMNVEV (reference sequence). V was pared by 7 bases and J by 4 bases, with 16 bases between. This chain's CDR3 is CASNLTCEVTEAFF. Here the CDR3 DNA reads TGTGCCAGCAATCTTACCTGCGAGGTCACTGAAGCTTTCTTT.

The CDR3 region is CASSSWTSGWGETQYF. CDR3 DNA: TGTGCCAGCAGCTCATGGACTAGCGGGTGGGGGGAGACCCAGTACTTC. V and J are TRBV7-2 and TRBJ2-5; 11 bases line up with TRBD2. Germline CDR1 SGHTA, CDR2 FQGNSA. V was clipped by 4 bases and J by 5 bases; unmatched bases: 9. The length of the CDR3 is 16 residues.

The V call is TRBV29-1, the J call TRBJ2-1, with 14 bases fitting TRBD2. Germline CDR1 is SQVTM and CDR2 is ANQGSEA. V lost 3 bases to trimming and J lost 4 bases; unmatched junction nucleotides: 2. The CDR3 is made up of 15 amino acids. The CDR3 nucleotides read TGCAGCGTTGAGGGACTAGCGGGAGCTTACAATGAGCAGTTCTTC. This sequence encodes CSVEGLAGAYNEQFF.

This chain uses TRBV9 with TRBJ2-3; 7 bases map to TRBD1. CDR3 length equals 17 residues. Germline CDR1 reads SGDLS; CDR2 reads YYNGEE. The V segment lost 4 bases and the J segment 7 bases; nucleotides outside the gene matches: 18. The CDR3 region is CASSPRQGLNRENTQYF. For the CDR3, the DNA is TGTGCCAGCAGCCCCCGACAGGGTCTTAATCGGGAAAATACGCAGTATTTT.

This rearrangement joins TRBV7-9 to TRBJ2-3, with D perhaps matching TRBD1 (6 bases). The germline V and J ends were trimmed by 2 bases and 0 bases, with 9 bases remaining between them. The CDR3 has 15 amino acids. Germline values: CDR1 SEHNR, CDR2 FQNEAQ (reference sequence). This CDR3 reads CASSLRDKSTDTQYF. DNA of the CDR3: TGTGCCAGCAGCTTAAGGGACAAGAGCACAGATACGCAGTATTTT. The whole variable domain, remainder taken from reference TRBV7-9 and TRBJ2-3, is DTGVSQNPRHKITKRGQNVTFRCDPISEHNRLYWYRQTLGQGPEFLTYFQNEAQLEKSRLLSDRFSAERPKGSFSTLEIQRTEQGDSAMYLCASSLRDKSTDTQYFGPGTRLTVL.

The chain is built from TRBV4-2 and TRBJ1-5; TRBD1 matches 7 bases. With 3 bases clipped from V and 2 bases from J, the junction kept 7 bases outside the gene matches. The germline V gene has CDR1 LGHNA and CDR2 YNFKEQ. This CDR3 is 16 amino acids long. As DNA, the CDR3 is TGTGCCAGCAGCCACATTACAGGGGAGGGCAATCAGCCCCAGCATTTT. The encoded protein is CASSHITGEGNQPQHF.

V is TRBV28 and J is TRBJ2-1, with 7 bases identical to TRBD2. This CDR3 is 14 amino acids long. Germline CDR1 reads MDHEN; CDR2 reads SYDVKM. Germline trimming cut 6 bases from V and 7 bases from J; bases unmatched to any gene: 9. The CDR3 coding sequence is TGTGCCAGCAGAGACGGACTAGGTAGTAATGAGCAGTTCTTC. It translates to CASRDGLGSNEQFF. Filled out from reference TRBV28 and TRBJ2-1, the complete variable domain reads DVKVTQSSRYLVKRTGEKVFLECVQDMDHENMFWYRQDPGLGLRLIYFSYDVKMKEKGDIPEGYSVSREKKERFSLILESASTNQTSMYLCASRDGLGSNEQFFGPGTRLTVL.

The rearrangement joins TRBV28 to TRBJ2-7; the D gene is possibly TRBD2 (5 bases). Germline values: CDR1 MDHEN, CDR2 SYDVKM. This CDR3 spans 14 amino acids. Trimming shortened V by 8 bases and J by 0 bases, and 14 bases separated the two germline ends. In nucleotides, the CDR3 is TGTGCCAGCGAAAACCCGGAGGTCTCCTACGAGCAGTACTTC. It yields the protein CASENPEVSYEQYF.

The rearrangement uses TRBV6-6 and TRBJ1-1; a weak D match, TRBD1 (5 bases). Germline V CDR1 and CDR2: MNHNY, SVGAGI (reference sequence). Deletions cut 5 bases from V and 4 bases from J, with 11 bases between. The CDR3 runs to 13 residues. The CDR3 region is CASSPLGGTEAFF. The CDR3, as DNA: TGTGCCAGCAGTCCCCTGGGGGGCACTGAAGCTTTCTTT.

The J gene is TRBJ2-1, the V gene TRBV7-3; D is uncertain. This CDR3 spans 15 amino acids. CDR1 is SGHTA and CDR2 is FQGTGA in the germline V gene. Trimming took 5 bases from V and 6 from J, leaving 17 bases between them. This CDR3 is CASSPLRASGNEQFF. As DNA, the CDR3 is TGTGCCAGCAGCCCCCTAAGAGCGTCTGGCAATGAGCAGTTCTTC. Using reference TRBV7-3 and TRBJ2-1 for the parts outside the CDR3, the full variable domain is GAGVSQTPSNKVTEKGKYVELRCDPISGHTALYWYRQSLGQGPEFLIYFQGTGAADDSGLPNDRFFAVRPEGSVSTLKIQRTERGDSAVYLCASSPLRASGNEQFFGPGTRLTVL.

This clone was seen just once. This chain connects TRBV19 to TRBJ2-7, with 7 bases identical to TRBD1. The germline V gene encodes CDR1 LNHDA and CDR2 SQIVND (reference sequence). Germline trimming cut 6 bases from V and 2 bases from J; bases unmatched to any gene: 7. This CDR3 contains 14 residues. The CDR3 coding sequence is TGTGCCAGTAGCAAATACGGGACAGCCTACGAGCAGTACTTC. It translates to CASSKYGTAYEQYF.

This chain connects TRBV18 to TRBJ2-1; TRBD2 aligns across 16 bases. The CDR3 loop spans 16 amino acids. With 3 bases clipped from V and 8 bases from J, the junction kept 4 bases outside the gene matches. Germline lookup yields CDR1 KGHSH and CDR2 LQKENI. CDR3 sequence reads: CASSPSGLAGGDEQFF. In nucleotides, the CDR3 is TGTGCCAGCTCACCCTCGGGACTAGCGGGAGGGGATGAGCAGTTCTTC.

The chain combines TRBV13 with TRBJ2-1, with TRBD2 matching 12 bases. This CDR3 contains 18 residues. Losses at the gene ends were 5 bases for V and 7 bases for J; bases not matched to a gene: 15. Germline-derived CDR1 and CDR2 are PRHDT and FYEKMQ (reference sequence). CDR3 protein: CASSDLAGGPRGENEQFF. DNA for the CDR3: TGTGCCAGCAGCGACCTAGCGGGAGGGCCGCGTGGAGAAAATGAGCAGTTCTTC.

The gene calls are TRBV28 and TRBJ2-5; TRBD1 aligns across 10 bases. The CDR3 length is 14 residues. The trim removed 2 bases at V and 3 bases at J, leaving 0 bases unmatched. Germline CDR1 is MDHEN and CDR2 is SYDVKM. Here the CDR3 reads CASSLGTGEETQYF. The CDR3 DNA reads TGTGCCAGCAGTTTAGGGACAGGGGAAGAGACCCAGTACTTC.

V and J are TRBV24-1 and TRBJ2-2; D possibly corresponds to TRBD1 (6 bases). V dropped 4 bases and J dropped 7 bases, with 15 bases sitting between them. The CDR3 is 15 amino acids. Germline CDR1 KGHDR, CDR2 SFDVKD. In DNA, the CDR3 is TGTGCCACCAGTGACATACAGGGTTACGACGGGGAGCTGTTTTTT. It is translated as CATSDIQGYDGELFF.

The chain employs TRBV7-9 and TRBJ1-5; D possibly corresponds to TRBD1 (5 bases). Looked up from germline, CDR1 is SEHNR and CDR2 is FQNEAQ (reference sequence). V lost 0 bases, J lost 5 bases, and 14 bases lay in between. The CDR3 length is 16 residues. This CDR3 is CASSLARGSGHQPQHF. The CDR3 nucleotides are TGTGCCAGCAGCTTAGCCCGGGGGTCGGGACATCAGCCCCAGCATTTT.

This chain links TRBV24-1 with TRBJ2-1, with 8 bases that match TRBD2. Trimming removed 6 bases from V and 7 bases from J; junction bases left unmatched: 7. CDR3 size: 14 residues. Germline V gene sequence: CDR1 KGHDR, CDR2 SFDVKD. The CDR3 is CATSTGGPLNEQFF. The CDR3 DNA reads as TGTGCCACCAGTACGGGAGGGCCCTTAAATGAGCAGTTCTTC.

The chain uses TRBV18 and TRBJ1-1; D is unclear. CDR1 is KGHSH, CDR2 LQKENI, per germline. With 3 bases removed from V and 0 bases from J, the gap between germline ends came to 5 bases. The CDR3 contains 13 residues. CDR3 DNA sequence: TGTGCCAGCTCACCGTCCATGAACACTGAAGCTTTCTTT. Its protein product is CASSPSMNTEAFF.

This chain's CDR3 is CASSLDSELFF. The CDR3 DNA sequence: TGCGCCAGCAGCCTTGACAGTGAACTGTTTTTT. J is TRBJ1-4 and V is TRBV5-1; D perhaps matches TRBD1 (5 bases). V was clipped by 4 bases and J by 12 bases, with 10 bases between them. Germline CDR1 and CDR2: SGHRS and YFSETQ. This CDR3 spans 11 amino acids.

This rearrangement joins TRBV28 to TRBJ1-2; a weak D match, TRBD1 (6 bases). The germline gives CDR1 MDHEN, CDR2 SYDVKM. The CDR3 runs to 14 residues. Trimming took off 2 bases at V and 4 bases at J, with 11 bases between the two ends. The DNA for the CDR3 is TGTGCCAGCAGTTTACTGGGGGCTGGCTATGGCTACACCTTC. Residues: CASSLLGAGYGYTF.